The 4 T cell receptor beta chains presented below share a single source sample, sequenced in a study of cytomegalovirus exposure and HLA in healthy donors. PCR employed 60 Vbeta and 13 Jbeta primers. The data were produced by immunoSEQ multiplex PCR, yet TCRdb's version contains in-frame clones alone and is incomplete. The table lists about 190,000 clones, under 80% of them singletons. The specimen was PBMCs. These receptor sequences come from a man aged 25 to 45 in good health and CMV-seropositive.

The chain carries TRBV9 and TRBJ2-4, with D possibly matching TRBD1 (5 bases). The CDR3 sequence is 12 residues long. The germline CDR1 and CDR2 sequences are SGDLS and YYNGEE. V was clipped by 2 bases and J by 9 bases, with 9 bases between them. DNA of the CDR3: TGTGCCAGCAGCGTGCAGGGCGGCATTCAGTACTTC. It specifies CASSVQGGIQYF.

CDR3 amino acids: CASSPDGLSGNTIYF. The CDR3, as DNA: TGTGCCAGCAGCCCCGACGGACTCTCTGGAAACACCATATATTTT. The chain joins TRBV9 to TRBJ1-3; D remains unclear. This CDR3 contains 15 residues. Germline CDR1 is SGDLS and CDR2 is YYNGEE. With 4 bases removed from V and 0 bases from J, the gap between germline ends came to 11 bases.

This clone showed up just a few times. This chain links TRBV28 with TRBJ2-3; TRBD2 might be the D (6 bases). Trimming took off 6 bases at V and 2 bases at J, with 12 bases between the two ends. Germline-derived CDR1 and CDR2 are MDHEN and SYDVKM. The CDR3 sequence is 14 residues long. The CDR3 protein is CASRRDFDTDTQYF. For the CDR3, the DNA is TGTGCCAGCAGGCGGGACTTTGACACAGATACGCAGTATTTT.

V and J are TRBV29-1 and TRBJ1-3; 9 nucleotides agree with TRBD1. The CDR3 is made up of 13 amino acids. After removal of 6 bases from V and 2 bases from J, the junction contained 2 bases not matched to a gene. Germline-derived CDR1 and CDR2 are SQVTM and ANQGSEA. The CDR3 sequence: CSVGTGTGNTIYF. The CDR3 nucleotides read TGCAGCGTGGGGACAGGGACTGGAAACACCATATATTTT. The variable domain in full, with the rest retrieved from reference TRBV29-1 and TRBJ1-3, is SAVISQKPSRDICQRGTSLTIQCQVDSQVTMMFWYRQQPGQSLTLIATANQGSEATYESGFVIDKFPISRPNLTFSTLTVSNMSPEDSSIYLCSVGTGTGNTIYFGEGSWLTVV.